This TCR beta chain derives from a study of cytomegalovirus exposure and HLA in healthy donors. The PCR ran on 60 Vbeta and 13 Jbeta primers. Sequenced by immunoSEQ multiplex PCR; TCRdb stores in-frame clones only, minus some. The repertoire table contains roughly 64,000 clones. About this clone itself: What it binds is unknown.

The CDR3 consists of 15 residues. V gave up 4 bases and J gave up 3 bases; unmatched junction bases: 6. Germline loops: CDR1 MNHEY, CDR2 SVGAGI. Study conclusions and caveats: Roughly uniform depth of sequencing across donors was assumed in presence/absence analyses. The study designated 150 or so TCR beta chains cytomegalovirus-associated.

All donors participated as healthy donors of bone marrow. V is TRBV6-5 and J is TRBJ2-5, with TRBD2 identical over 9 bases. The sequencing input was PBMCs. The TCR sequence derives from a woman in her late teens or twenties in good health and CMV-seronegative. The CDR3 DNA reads TGTGCCAGCAGTTCCCTCGGCGGGAGGGAAGAGACCCAGTACTTC. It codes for CASSSLGGREETQYF.